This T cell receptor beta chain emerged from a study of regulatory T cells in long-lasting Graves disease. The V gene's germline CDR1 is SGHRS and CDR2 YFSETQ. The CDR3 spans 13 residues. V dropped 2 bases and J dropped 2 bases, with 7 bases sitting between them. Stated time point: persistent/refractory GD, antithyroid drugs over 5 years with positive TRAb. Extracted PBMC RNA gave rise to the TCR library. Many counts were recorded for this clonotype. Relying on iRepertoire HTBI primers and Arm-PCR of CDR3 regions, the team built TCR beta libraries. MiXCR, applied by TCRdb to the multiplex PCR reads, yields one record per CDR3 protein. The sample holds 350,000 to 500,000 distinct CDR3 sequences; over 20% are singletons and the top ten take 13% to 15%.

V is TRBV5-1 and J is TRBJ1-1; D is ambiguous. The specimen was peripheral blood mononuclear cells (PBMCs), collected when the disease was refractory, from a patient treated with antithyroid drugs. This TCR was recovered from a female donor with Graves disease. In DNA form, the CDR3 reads TGCGCCAGCAGCTTTCAAGACAACACTGAAGCTTTCTTT. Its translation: CASSFQDNTEAFF.